These 8 T cell receptor beta chains were sequenced from one sample in a study of blood T cell repertoires in COVID-19. The method was immunoSEQ multiplex PCR; TCRdb's version includes in-frame clones alone and lacks a portion of them. The profile shows 90,000 to 140,000 clones, around 76% of them singletons. What was sequenced was peripheral blood. These receptors were taken from a woman in her seventies with acute or convalescent COVID-19.

This chain joins TRBV28 and TRBJ1-3; TRBD1 is a possible D gene (6 bases). V was trimmed by 7 bases and J by 1 base, leaving 11 bases between them. This CDR3 comprises 14 residues. Looked up from germline, CDR1 is MDHEN and CDR2 is SYDVKM. CDR3 DNA sequence: TGTGCCAGCACCATACAGGGTTCTGGAAACACCATATATTTT. Encoded protein: CASTIQGSGNTIYF. Filled out from reference TRBV28 and TRBJ1-3, the complete variable domain reads DVKVTQSSRYLVKRTGEKVFLECVQDMDHENMFWYRQDPGLGLRLIYFSYDVKMKEKGDIPEGYSVSREKKERFSLILESASTNQTSMYLCASTIQGSGNTIYFGEGSWLTVV.

The chain couples TRBV2 to TRBJ1-4; tentative D call: TRBD1 (5 bases). Germline CDR1 and CDR2: SNHLY and FYNNEI. The CDR3 totals 21 residues. V was shortened by 6 bases and J by 0 bases, with 29 bases between the two germline ends. As DNA, the CDR3 is TGTGCCAGCAGCTCCCTCTTTTTAAGTTCAGGGCTTGGGGCAACTAATGAAAAACTGTTTTTT. Amino acids: CASSSLFLSSGLGATNEKLFF.

This chain links TRBV12-3 or TRBV12-4 with TRBJ1-2; possible D gene TRBD1, 5 bases. This CDR3 region has 12 residues. Trimming removed 7 bases at V and 1 base at J, with 7 bases between. The CDR3 spells CASKGLNYGYTF. The DNA for the CDR3 is TGTGCCAGCAAGGGACTTAACTATGGCTACACCTTC.

The rearrangement links TRBV29-1 to TRBJ2-7; TRBD1 is a possible D gene (6 bases). Germline V gene data show CDR1 as SQVTM and CDR2 as ANQGSEA. V gave up 2 bases and J gave up 3 bases, with 20 bases separating them. The CDR3 extends over 16 amino acids. The CDR3 reads CSVERYGRQADYEQYF. Here the CDR3 DNA reads TGCAGCGTTGAAAGGTACGGTCGACAGGCCGACTACGAGCAGTACTTC.

The chain employs TRBV10-3 and TRBJ2-7; unclear D gene. Trimming took off 3 bases at V and 3 bases at J, with 15 bases between the two ends. This CDR3 has 15 residues. Germline CDR1 is ENHRY and CDR2 is SYGVKD. The CDR3 region is CAISESPTLVYEQYF. DNA of the CDR3: TGTGCCATCAGTGAATCTCCGACGCTAGTCTACGAGCAGTACTTC.

The chain employs TRBV30 and TRBJ1-4; 7 positions agree with TRBD1. The CDR3 is made up of 13 amino acids. CDR1 GTSNPN and CDR2 SVGIG come from the germline V gene (reference sequence). V shed 7 bases, J shed 3 bases, and the junction held 5 bases outside the gene matches. CDR3 sequence reads: CAYATGPNEKLFF. The DNA of the CDR3 is TGTGCCTACGCGACAGGGCCTAATGAAAAACTGTTTTTT.

The V call is TRBV2, the J call TRBJ1-2, with D possibly matching TRBD1 (6 bases). Germline loops: CDR1 SNHLY, CDR2 FYNNEI. The CDR3 has 13 amino acids. The V end was cut by 5 bases, the J end by 4 bases, with 11 bases between. CDR3 in amino acids: CASSQTGVYGYTF. CDR3 nucleotide sequence: TGTGCCAGCAGTCAGACAGGCGTCTATGGCTACACCTTC. The whole variable domain, remainder taken from reference TRBV2 and TRBJ1-2, is EPEVTQTPSHQVTQMGQEVILRCVPISNHLYFYWYRQILGQKVEFLVSFYNNEISEKSEIFDDQFSVERPDGSNFTLKIRSTKLEDSAMYFCASSQTGVYGYTFGSGTRLTVV.

This chain links TRBV5-1 with TRBJ2-7; 8 positions agree with TRBD2. Germline CDR1 and CDR2: SGHRS and YFSETQ. The CDR3 sequence is 16 residues long. In DNA form, the CDR3 reads TGCCCCTGTTTTCGCGTTGGGGGGGGCCGGGGGGGGGAGCAGTACTTC. Amino acid sequence: CPCFRVGGGRGGEQYF.